Listed below are T cell receptor beta chains from one sample, sequenced in a study of blood T cell repertoires in COVID-19. Using immunoSEQ multiplex PCR, the repertoire was profiled, and TCRdb retains in-frame clones only, with some absent. The sample yields roughly 380,000 clones, approximately 89% seen once. The source material was peripheral blood. These receptors were collected from a woman aged 55-69 years with COVID-19, enrolled during active disease. Each CDR3 is given without its conserved first and last residue.

J gene: TRBJ2-7
V gene: TRBV28
CDR3 protein: ACLDSRSYEQY

J gene: TRBJ1-6
V gene: TRBV5-4
CDR3 protein: ASSLTTGLRDSPLH

J gene: TRBJ1-5
V gene: TRBV30
CDR3 protein: ALGRVGNQPQH

J gene: TRBJ1-1
V gene: TRBV7-9
CDR3 protein: ASSDKTGVNTEAF

J gene: TRBJ2-5
V gene: TRBV9
CDR3 protein: ASSRRGDATSAAQY

J gene: TRBJ2-1
V gene: TRBV24-1
CDR3 protein: ATSDGGTGTYNEQF

J gene: TRBJ2-2
V gene: TRBV12-3/TRBV12-4
CDR3 protein: ASSEVGELF

J gene: TRBJ2-1
V gene: TRBV7-2
CDR3 protein: ASSQSESSYNEQF

J gene: TRBJ1-5
V gene: TRBV24-1
CDR3 protein: ATSENSYQPQH

J gene: TRBJ2-5
V gene: TRBV7-8
CDR3 protein: ASIKGVRDQETQY

J gene: TRBJ1-2
V gene: TRBV12-5
CDR3 protein: ASPDGYT

J gene: TRBJ1-1
V gene: TRBV7-9
CDR3 protein: ASSPYPYSYSPEAF

J gene: TRBJ1-2
V gene: TRBV21-1
CDR3 protein: ASSLPRGPFYYGYT

J gene: TRBJ1-3
V gene: TRBV28
CDR3 protein: ASSTPDSSSGNTIY

J gene: TRBJ2-1
V gene: TRBV6-1
CDR3 protein: ASSEPGAVTNEQF

J gene: TRBJ1-6
V gene: TRBV30
CDR3 protein: AWSWGPNSPLH

J gene: TRBJ2-5
V gene: TRBV15
CDR3 protein: ATSRVSTRTGRRQETQY

J gene: TRBJ1-2
V gene: TRBV7-2
CDR3 protein: ASSPIGQVRYGYT

J gene: TRBJ1-4
V gene: TRBV5-1
CDR3 protein: ASSQEGQGGEKLF

J gene: TRBJ2-1
V gene: TRBV5-1
CDR3 protein: ASSLGVGVNEQF

J gene: TRBJ1-3
V gene: TRBV7-2
CDR3 protein: ASSLVITGAGNTIY

J gene: TRBJ1-5
V gene: TRBV5-1
CDR3 protein: ASSGTGARGNQPQH

J gene: TRBJ1-3
V gene: TRBV7-9
CDR3 protein: ASSSAVAAELGNTIY

J gene: TRBJ2-3
V gene: TRBV30
CDR3 protein: AWNPLGGLRDTQY

J gene: TRBJ2-1
V gene: TRBV6-1
CDR3 protein: ASSARGLAAYNEQF

J gene: TRBJ1-2
V gene: TRBV9
CDR3 protein: ASSVDRANYGYT